This T cell receptor beta chain originates from a study of CXCR3-negative and CXCR3-positive naive CD8 T cells (dated by TCRdb to between 2018 and 2021). Describing the broader study: In total, some 150 million TRB reads were obtained, corresponding to roughly 1.5 +/- 0.3 million reads per library. Diversity and physicochemical repertoire analyses covered over 10 donors pooled from two independent experiments. TRBV-TRBJ cluster analysis included naive subsets from about 5 donors and memory cells from 3 donors.

Worth noting for this clonotype: Its recognized antigen is unknown.

Each CD8+ T cell subset was flow-sorted in triplicate, and approximately 280,000 cells per subset were placed directly into RLT lysis buffer. To exclude memory contaminants, naive CD8+ T cells were stringently defined as CD45RO-CCR7+CD27+CD95-. Peripheral blood mononuclear cells were isolated from buffy coats by standard density gradient centrifugation. A FACSAria III was used to flow-sort naive CXCR3-negative and CXCR3-positive CD8+ T cells. Total RNA was extracted from sorted cells with an RNeasy Mini Kit. The CDR3, cysteine through phenylalanine, is 16 amino acids long. The DNA is unrecorded. Sequences LGHDT (CDR1) and YNNKEL (CDR2) are obtained from the germline V gene (reference sequence). Study-level results and caveats: Both naive subsets had comparably high repertoire diversity, while memory CD8+ T cells had much lower repertoire diversity. Because surface CD5, which is linked to self-reactivity in mice, was comparable between the naive subsets, TCR interaction strength was also inferred from the physicochemical properties of TRB CDR3s. TRB CDR3s from CXCR3-positive naive cells showed higher hydrophobicity (lower Kidera factor 4), lower energy, and higher strength and volume indices than CXCR3-negative naive cells. Within the same donor, TRBV-TRBJ usage looked similar between naive CXCR3-negative and CXCR3-positive cells, but memory cells had distinct patterns. Because CXCR3 expression was partially decreased after cryopreservation, freshly isolated PBMCs were used for most assays.

TCRdb lists the instrument as NextSeq 550. The Human TCR Profiling Kit (MiLaboratory) was used to make UMI-labeled 5' RACE TRB cDNA libraries. The full amount of extracted RNA was used for cDNA synthesis, and the full amount of resulting cDNA was used for PCR amplification. The libraries were made side by side, with each library going through the same number of PCR cycles. Per the source publication's procedure: MIGEC and MiXCR extracted about 48,000 +/- 9,800 unique UMI-labeled TRB cDNA molecules per library, requiring at least two reads per UMI. On average, each library contained approximately 40,000 +/- 10,000 functional in-frame TRB CDR3 nucleotide clonotypes without stop codons. After downsampling to 5000 UMI-labeled TRB molecules per sample, diversity metrics, including normalized Shannon-Wiener and Chao1, were computed in VDJtools. For the central five CDR3 residues, VDJtools calculated physicochemical properties weighted by clonotype size, namely interaction energy, strength, volume and Kidera factor 4. TCRdb reprocessed the reads and assigns one entry to each CDR3 protein sequence, leaving out DNA. These V and J calls are TCRdb output, not the study's own analysis. The sample table records about 110,000 distinct CDR3 sequences. 0.38% of the sample comes from the top ten.

The receptor's source is a human donor in good health. Some clones in this sample may be carry-over from other donors' samples. Source material: naive CXCR3+ CD8+ T cells from blood. This sample's cell subset or site label indicates: CD45RO-CCR7+CD27+CD95- naive CD8+ T cells expressing CXCR3 (TNR3+). The rearrangement combines TRBV3-1 with TRBJ2-1; checking the TCRdb D call of TRBD2 is not possible without DNA. CDR3 region: CASSRGLAGVDDEQFF.